Presented here are 27 T cell receptor beta chains from one specimen sequenced in a study of T cell responses to AZD1222 COVID-19 vaccine. Data came from immunoSEQ multiplex PCR; TCRdb stores just in-frame clones and leaves some out. The sample contains over 100,000 clones, about 88% of which appear only once. The sample in question was peripheral blood, obtained on day 0 of AZD1222 vaccination. These receptors were obtained from an adult in good health.

The V call is TRBV19, the J call TRBJ1-3; D may be TRBD1 (5 bases). With 7 bases removed from V and 0 bases from J, the gap between germline ends came to 13 bases. The CDR3 loop spans 15 amino acids. The germline V gene has CDR1 LNHDA and CDR2 SQIVND (reference sequence). The DNA for the CDR3 is TGTGCCAGTACCCCGATGGGGGGCTCTGGAAACACCATATATTTT. Protein: CASTPMGGSGNTIYF.

This chain links TRBV4-2 with TRBJ1-2, with D unclear. The V gene's germline CDR1 is LGHNA and CDR2 YNFKEQ. Trimming took off 4 bases at V and 3 bases at J, with 18 bases between the two ends. This CDR3 spans 16 amino acids. CDR3 DNA sequence: TGTGCCAGCAGCCGAAGTAGTAGGGAGCCGCACTATGGCTACACCTTC. Its protein product is CASSRSSREPHYGYTF.

This clone has only a few counts. This chain connects TRBV10-3 to TRBJ1-1, with a tentative D call TRBD1 (5 bases). Per germline, CDR1 ENHRY and CDR2 SYGVKD. The CDR3 is made up of 15 amino acids. V was cut by 6 bases and J by 2 bases, with 16 bases left in between. DNA for the CDR3: TGTGCCATCAGCGATTCGGGACGGTTCAACACTGAAGCTTTCTTT. Encoded protein: CAISDSGRFNTEAFF.

The chain has TRBV19 and TRBJ1-2; D may be TRBD1 (5 bases). Germline CDR1 and CDR2: LNHDA and SQIVND (reference sequence). The CDR3 is 16 amino acids. V gave up 7 bases and J gave up 5 bases, with 23 bases separating them. The CDR3 loop reads CASTMGPPGGGYGYTF. The CDR3 nucleotides read TGTGCCAGTACCATGGGGCCCCCGGGAGGTGGATATGGCTACACCTTC.

Concerning this clone: One end of the junction fails to match germline, which may point to a read error. This chain links TRBV18 with TRBJ2-7; the match to TRBD1 covers 9 bases. Germline lookup yields CDR1 KGHSH and CDR2 LQKENI. The CDR3 loop spans 15 amino acids. The CDR3 sequence: CASSPQTGGPYVQYF. The CDR3 DNA is TGTGCCAGCTCACCACAGACAGGGGGTCCCTACGTGCAGTACTTC.

V usage is TRBV24-1 and J usage is TRBJ1-4, with TRBD1 as a possible D gene (5 bases). The length of the CDR3 is 14 residues. V lost 10 bases and J 7 bases, leaving 18 bases between the germline ends. CDR1 and CDR2 (germline): KGHDR, SFDVKD. The CDR3 loop reads CATLDHRTPEKLFF. The CDR3 DNA reads as TGTGCCACTTTGGATCACAGGACACCTGAAAAACTGTTTTTT.

CDR3 bases: TGTGCCAGCAGTTTGGGTGGGGCCAAACCTGAAGCTTTCTTT. It encodes CASSLGGAKPEAFF. J is TRBJ1-1 and V is TRBV28, with D perhaps matching TRBD1 (5 bases). The length of the CDR3 is 14 residues. V was clipped by 3 bases and J by 6 bases, with 14 bases between them. Germline CDR1 is MDHEN and CDR2 is SYDVKM.

J is TRBJ1-3 and V is TRBV28, with D possibly matching TRBD1 (5 bases). Germline lookup yields CDR1 MDHEN and CDR2 SYDVKM. The CDR3 is 14 amino acids. V was shortened by 8 bases and J by 0 bases, with 11 bases between the two germline ends. The CDR3 here is CASGGVGSGNTIYF. CDR3 sequence (DNA): TGTGCCAGCGGGGGTGTGGGCTCTGGAAACACCATATATTTT.

The chain uses TRBV9 and TRBJ1-1, with D possibly TRBD1 on 5 matching bases. CDR3 length equals 16 residues. The V end was cut by 0 bases, the J end by 1 base, with 13 bases between. From germline, CDR1 is SGDLS and CDR2 YYNGEE. CDR3 amino acids: CASSVGGGTRNTEAFF. The CDR3 DNA reads TGTGCCAGCAGCGTAGGGGGTGGGACGAGGAACACTGAAGCTTTCTTT.

The chain has TRBV5-6 and TRBJ2-1; D gene unclear. Trimming removed 3 bases from V and 0 bases from J, with 13 bases in between. CDR1 is SGHDT, CDR2 YYEEEE, per germline. The CDR3 has 16 amino acids. CDR3 sequence: CASSSFGHSSYNEQFF. The CDR3 nucleotides are TGTGCCAGCAGCTCCTTCGGGCACAGCTCCTACAATGAGCAGTTCTTC.

This sequence joins TRBV19 and TRBJ1-1, with 8 bases matching TRBD1. The CDR3 runs 16 residues. V was pared by 1 base and J by 3 bases, with 7 bases of the junction left unmatched. Per germline, CDR1 LNHDA and CDR2 SQIVND (reference sequence). For the CDR3, the DNA is TGTGCCAGTAGTATAGGCGCAGGGGGCTGGGACACTGAAGCTTTCTTT. The encoded protein is CASSIGAGGWDTEAFF. Combining the CDR3 with reference TRBV19 and TRBJ1-1 gives the whole variable domain DGGITQSPKYLFRKEGQNVTLSCEQNLNHDAMYWYRQDPGQGLRLIYYSQIVNDFQKGDIAEGYSVSREKKESFPLTVTSAQKNPTAFYLCASSIGAGGWDTEAFFGQGTRLTVV.

The V and J genes are TRBV28 and TRBJ2-3, with D maybe TRBD1 (6 bases). V was cut by 6 bases and J by 1 base, with 14 bases left in between. CDR1 is MDHEN and CDR2 is SYDVKM in the germline V gene. This CDR3 is built from 15 residues. The CDR3 region is CASSPTGFGTDTQYF. In DNA form, the CDR3 reads TGTGCCAGCAGCCCAACAGGGTTCGGCACAGATACGCAGTATTTT.

The CDR3 DNA reads as TGTGCCAGCAGCGCGGAAAGGACAGCCCCCACCGGGGAGCTGTTTTTT. Translation gives CASSAERTAPTGELFF. The rearrangement joins TRBV9 to TRBJ2-2, with D maybe TRBD1 (6 bases). V lost 3 bases to trimming and J lost 4 bases, with 16 bases between them. Per the germline V gene, CDR1 is SGDLS and CDR2 is YYNGEE. CDR3 length: 16 amino acids.

This rearrangement joins TRBV7-9 to TRBJ1-5, with a possible D match to TRBD1 (6 bases). The germline CDR1 and CDR2 sequences are SEHNR and FQNEAQ (reference sequence). The CDR3 is 17 amino acids. The V end was cut by 5 bases, the J end by 2 bases, with 19 bases between. The CDR3 nucleotides read TGTGCCAGCAGCCAAGAGACAGGTTACGGGGGCAATCAGCCCCAGCATTTT. Its translation: CASSQETGYGGNQPQHF. Full variable domain (missing parts from reference TRBV7-9 and TRBJ1-5): DTGVSQNPRHKITKRGQNVTFRCDPISEHNRLYWYRQTLGQGPEFLTYFQNEAQLEKSRLLSDRFSAERPKGSFSTLEIQRTEQGDSAMYLCASSQETGYGGNQPQHFGDGTRLSIL.

This chain connects TRBV7-3 to TRBJ2-2, with D perhaps TRBD1 (6 bases). The CDR3 spans 13 residues. Looked up from germline, CDR1 is SGHTA and CDR2 is FQGTGA. The germline V and J ends were trimmed by 5 bases and 6 bases, with 10 bases remaining between them. The CDR3 sequence is CASSRGGPGELFF. The CDR3, as DNA: TGTGCCAGCAGCCGAGGGGGTCCCGGGGAGCTGTTTTTT.

The chain links TRBV19 to TRBJ1-5; 7 bases match TRBD1. V lost 5 bases, J lost 0 bases, and 13 bases stayed unmatched. The length of the CDR3 is 18 residues. CDR1 LNHDA and CDR2 SQIVND come from the germline V gene (reference sequence). This CDR3 reads CASSPQGGQHYSNQPQHF. CDR3 nucleotides: TGTGCCAGTAGTCCTCAGGGGGGACAACACTATAGCAATCAGCCCCAGCATTTT.

This clone was recorded only once. This chain connects TRBV10-2 to TRBJ2-5; a possible D gene is TRBD1 (6 bases). Germline lookup yields CDR1 WSHSY and CDR2 SAAADI. V lost 7 bases to trimming and J lost 2 bases, with 20 bases between them. The CDR3 is 16 amino acids. CDR3 loop: CASNPLPGHPQETQYF. CDR3 DNA sequence: TGCGCCAGCAACCCGCTTCCGGGACACCCACAAGAGACCCAGTACTTC.

This chain uses TRBV19 with TRBJ2-1, with D uncertain. The CDR3 is 15 residues long. Germline-derived CDR1 and CDR2 are LNHDA and SQIVND (reference sequence). V gave up 3 bases and J gave up 1 base, with 10 bases separating them. Written as DNA, the CDR3 is TGTGCCAGTAGTATGAGCCTGTCGTCCTACAATGAGCAGTTCTTC. Encoded protein: CASSMSLSSYNEQFF.

CDR3 coding DNA: TGTGCCAGCAGCCAGGTCTCTTTTGGGGAATCATGGACCTACGAGCAGTACTTC. Translating it yields CASSQVSFGESWTYEQYF. This chain uses TRBV7-6 with TRBJ2-7; no clear D. From germline, CDR1 is SGHVS and CDR2 FNYEAQ. Deletions cut 5 bases from V and 2 bases from J, with 25 bases between. This CDR3 region has 18 residues.

The chain joins TRBV7-8 to TRBJ2-1; TRBD1 agrees at 8 bases. From germline, CDR1 is SGHVS and CDR2 FQNEAQ. This CDR3 comprises 14 residues. The J segment lost 6 bases and the V segment lost 5 bases, leaving 6 bases of the junction unmatched. In DNA, the CDR3 is TGTGCCAGCAGCGTAGACAGGGGACCCAATGAGCAGTTCTTC. Translation: CASSVDRGPNEQFF.

The rearrangement links TRBV18 to TRBJ2-3; 9 nucleotides line up with TRBD1. Per germline, CDR1 KGHSH and CDR2 LQKENI. This CDR3 contains 16 residues. V dropped 3 bases and J dropped 2; count of bases not matched to a gene: 6. CDR3 loop: CASSPKWDRDTDTQYF. CDR3 coding DNA: TGTGCCAGCTCACCCAAATGGGACAGGGACACAGATACGCAGTATTTT. Full variable domain (outside the CDR3, taken from reference TRBV18 and TRBJ2-3): NAGVMQNPRHLVRRRGQEARLRCSPMKGHSHVYWYRQLPEEGLKFMVYLQKENIIDESGMPKERFSAEFPKEGPSILRIQQVVRGDSAAYFCASSPKWDRDTDTQYFGPGTRLTVL.

The rearrangement uses TRBV10-2 and TRBJ2-1; D might be TRBD1 or TRBD2, each matching 6 bases. Germline V gene sequence: CDR1 WSHSY, CDR2 SAAADI. Trimming took 8 bases from V and 5 from J, leaving 19 bases between them. The CDR3 consists of 15 residues. DNA for the CDR3: TGCGCCAGCTGGGGGGCCCCACCGGCGAACAATGAGCAGTTCTTC. Its protein is CASWGAPPANNEQFF.

The chain employs TRBV21-1 and TRBJ1-2. TRBV21-1 is a documented pseudogene. CDR3 length: 15 amino acids. The CDR3 here is CASSNLIRPNYGYTF. The DNA of the CDR3 is TGTGCCAGCAGCAATCTTATACGTCCTAACTATGGCTACACCTTC.

DNA of the CDR3: TGTGCCAGTAGTATAGAGGGGACCGCTTATCAGCCCCAGCATTTT. This codes for CASSIEGTAYQPQHF. The J gene is TRBJ1-5, the V gene TRBV19; tentatively, D is TRBD1 (5 bases). Trimming stripped 0 bases from V and 5 bases from J, with 11 bases between. Per the germline V gene, CDR1 is LNHDA and CDR2 is SQIVND (reference sequence). CDR3 length: 15 amino acids.

This clone occurred once. CDR3 sequence (DNA): TGTGCCTGGAGTGCAGGGGGGGGATCCTACAATGAGCAGTTCTTC. Protein sequence: CAWSAGGGSYNEQFF. The chain uses TRBV30 and TRBJ2-1; tentatively, D is TRBD1 or TRBD2 (7 bases each). V was pared by 1 base and J by 1 base, with 11 bases between. CDR3 length: 15 residues. Germline V CDR1 and CDR2: GTSNPN, SVGIG (reference sequence).

The J gene is TRBJ1-2, the V gene TRBV5-4; TRBD1 is a possible D gene (5 bases). Deletions cut 4 bases from V and 4 bases from J, with 20 bases between. CDR3 length equals 16 residues. Germline V gene lookup returns CDR1 SGHNT and CDR2 YYREEE (reference sequence). The CDR3 here is CASSEGRRVSSYGYTF. CDR3 DNA sequence: TGTGCCAGCAGCGAGGGGCGGCGTGTTTCCTCCTATGGCTACACCTTC.

This chain links TRBV9 with TRBJ2-1, with 8 nucleotides matching TRBD2. The V gene's germline CDR1 is SGDLS and CDR2 YYNGEE. The V gene end was trimmed by 0 bases and the J gene end by 8 bases; junction bases not matched to a gene: 10. The CDR3 totals 16 residues. The CDR3 reads CASSVEGSGSPHEQFF. CDR3 DNA: TGTGCCAGCAGCGTAGAGGGAAGCGGGAGTCCCCATGAGCAGTTCTTC.